These 3 T cell receptor beta chains were all obtained from the same sample, sequenced in a study of CD8 T cells in Susac syndrome. Random hexamers were used to reverse transcribe the RNA input (about 0.45 to 1 ug). TCRdb processed the immunoSEQ multiplex PCR reads anew with MiXCR; each CDR3 protein has one entry. The sample gives around 280,000 distinct CDR3 sequences, around 90% of which show up once; roughly 0.07% is in the top ten. The sample consisted of CD4+ T cells from PBMCs. These receptors were taken from a human donor with multiple sclerosis.

The V call is TRBV6-6, the J call TRBJ2-3; D call uncertain. Germline V gene data show CDR1 as MNHNY and CDR2 as SVGAGI (reference sequence). There are 16 residues in the CDR3. With 0 bases removed from V and 0 bases from J, the gap between germline ends came to 10 bases. This CDR3 is CASSYSHGRSTDTQYF. As DNA, the CDR3 is TGTGCCAGCAGTTACTCGCATGGGCGTAGCACAGATACGCAGTATTTT.

The chain employs TRBV29-1 and TRBJ2-7, with D possibly being TRBD2 (6 bases). Trimming shortened V by 4 bases and J by 0 bases, and 10 bases separated the two germline ends. The CDR3 length is 13 residues. Germline assignment: CDR1 SQVTM and CDR2 ANQGSEA. The CDR3 here is CSVAWDSSYEQYF. DNA for the CDR3: TGCAGCGTTGCCTGGGACTCCTCCTACGAGCAGTACTTC.

This chain joins TRBV24-1 and TRBJ2-1, with unresolved D. Per germline, CDR1 KGHDR and CDR2 SFDVKD. Trimming removed 3 bases at V and 10 bases at J, with 9 bases between. This CDR3 has 12 amino acids. CDR3 bases: TGTGCCACCAGTGATCCAAACACCGAGCAGTTCTTC. As protein: CATSDPNTEQFF.